This T cell receptor (beta chain) was retrieved from a study of technical replicates of blood from four donors. Some clones are missing from TCRdb's copy, which holds only in-frame ones; the method was immunoSEQ multiplex PCR. The sample holds 65,000 to 90,000 clones; roughly 93% are singletons and the top ten take approximately 0.22%. The sequence was obtained from a human donor in good health. The sample comprised T cells isolated from PBMCs.

Here the CDR3 DNA reads TGTGCCAGCAGTTTATCGTGGGGACAGGCCACTCACGAGCAGTACTTC. Residues: CASSLSWGQATHEQYF. V usage is TRBV27 and J usage is TRBJ2-7; 8 nucleotides match TRBD1. Germline V lookup: CDR1 MNHEY, CDR2 SMNVEV (reference sequence). This CDR3 region has 16 residues. V gave up 0 bases and J gave up 5 bases; unmatched junction bases: 9.